Presented here are 3 T cell receptor beta chains from one specimen sequenced in a study of HIV-infected children after antiretroviral therapy interruption. Specified treatment: PENTA 11 planned treatment interruption arm or continuous ART arm. RNA-based 3' RACE libraries used unique molecular identifiers. Each CDR3 protein is one row after TCRdb ran MiXCR on the 3' RACE reads. This table has 90,000 or so distinct CDR3 sequences, about 6.3% appearing once. Sequenced here: CD45RA+ CD4+ T cells from PBMCs, pooled from several time points, sampled from a donor given antiretroviral therapy, either interrupted or continuous. Noted subset: naive CD4+ CD45RA+ CD45RO- T cells. The receptors derive from a pool of human donors with HIV.

This clonotype was seen only a few times. One base away lies a much larger clone, so this may be a sequencing read error. The chain carries TRBV24-1 and TRBJ1-1; 11 positions match TRBD1. Germline V gives CDR1 KGHDR, CDR2 SFDVKD. CDR3 length: 16 amino acids. DNA for the CDR3: TGTGTCACCAGATCCGGGACAGGGGGGAAGGGAACTGAAGCTTTCTTT. This translates into CVTRSGTGGKGTEAFF.

This chain links TRBV2 with TRBJ1-5, with 10 bases that match TRBD1. V was pared by 4 bases and J by 4 bases, with 1 base of the junction left unmatched. The CDR3 has 14 amino acids. Germline V lookup: CDR1 SNHLY, CDR2 FYNNEI. This CDR3 is CASSGTGGNQPQHF. The CDR3 DNA reads as TGTGCCAGCAGTGGGACAGGGGGTAATCAGCCCCAGCATTTT.

This clonotype came up many times. The chain has TRBV10-3 and TRBJ1-1; D is uncertain. V lost 6 bases and J lost 1, with 9 bases in between. CDR3 length equals 13 residues. Germline CDR1 reads ENHRY; CDR2 reads SYGVKD. The CDR3 sequence: CAIRSNWNTEAFF. The DNA of the CDR3 is TGTGCCATCAGGTCCAATTGGAACACTGAAGCTTTCTTT.